This is a list of T cell receptor beta chains from one sample in a study of molecular identifiers for immune sequencing clone quantification. TCRdb re-called the PCR reads through MiXCR, storing one row per CDR3 protein. This sample has roughly 320,000 distinct CDR3 sequences; about 21% occur once, and the top ten carry approximately 0.85%. The sequencing input was naive CD8+ T cells from blood, with Jurkat cell RNA spiked in. The receptors were gathered from a human donor in good health. Some libraries in this study had Jurkat cell RNA spiked in. Both conserved end residues are part of each CDR3.

>TRBJ1-2|TRBV28
CASSTWDRGVYSYTF
>TRBJ2-3|TRBV27
CASSFKIAASTQYF
>TRBJ2-7|TRBV3-1
CASSHQDRVPYEQYF
>TRBJ2-7|TRBV5-1
CASSWAEGYEQYF
>TRBJ2-7|TRBV30
CAWGDYEQHF
>TRBJ2-3|TRBV28
CASSSKWGQGYTDTQYF
>TRBJ1-2|TRBV14
CASSRTGVIYGYTF
>TRBJ1-4|TRBV5-1
CASSFMGENEKLFF
>TRBJ2-7|TRBV3-1
CASSQGEFRDYSSYEQYF
>TRBJ2-3|TRBV6-5
CACGAGAVDTQYF
>TRBJ2-3|TRBV11-2
CASSSTLDTQYF
>TRBJ1-4|TRBV2
CASRLNRDGGLNEKLFF
>TRBJ2-7|TRBV9
CASSTGQGTVYGQYF
>TRBJ2-5|TRBV7-9
CASSAGTSGEETQYF
>TRBJ2-3|TRBV7-2
CASSPGLARTDTQYF
>TRBJ2-7|TRBV6-6
CASSPLQAWVEQYF
>TRBJ2-7|TRBV20-1
CSASGGKYEQYF
>TRBJ2-2|TRBV24-1
CATSWGFRTGELFF
>TRBJ1-3|TRBV12-3/TRBV12-4
CAGLQGDLPGNTIYF
>TRBJ1-1|TRBV5-1
CASKPGQLNTEAFF
>TRBJ2-3|TRBV7-6
CASSSLAGGGVTDTQYF
>TRBJ2-7|TRBV5-1
CASSLEVSYEQYF
>TRBJ2-3|TRBV16
CASSPSVSTDTQYF
>TRBJ2-7|TRBV6-5
CASSRIPGASDPYEQYF
>TRBJ2-7|TRBV28
CASSSRIGQAPYEQYF
>TRBJ1-1|TRBV7-9
CAGSLVSAENTEAFF
>TRBJ1-5|TRBV19
CASSRDIISNQPQHF
>TRBJ2-5|TRBV28
CASSQRDSYQEAQYF
>TRBJ2-3|TRBV3-1
CASSQGWTGYKSDTQYF
>TRBJ1-5|TRBV12-3/TRBV12-4
CASSSGQYNQPQHF
>TRBJ2-1|TRBV11-2
CASSFAGPLNEQFF
>TRBJ2-2|TRBV3-1
CASSQDVGYTGELFF